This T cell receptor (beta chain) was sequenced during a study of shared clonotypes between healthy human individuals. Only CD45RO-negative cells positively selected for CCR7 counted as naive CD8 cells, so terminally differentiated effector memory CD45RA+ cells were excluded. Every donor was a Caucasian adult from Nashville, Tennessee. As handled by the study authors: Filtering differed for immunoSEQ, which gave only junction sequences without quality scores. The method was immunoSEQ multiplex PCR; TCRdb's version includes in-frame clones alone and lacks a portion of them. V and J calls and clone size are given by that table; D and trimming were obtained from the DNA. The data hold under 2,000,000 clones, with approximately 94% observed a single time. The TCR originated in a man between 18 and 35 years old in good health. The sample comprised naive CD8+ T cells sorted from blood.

The CDR3 DNA is TGTGCCAGCAGCTCGGGGCTAGCGGGAGTCGATGAGCAGTTCTTC. This sequence encodes CASSSGLAGVDEQFF. The rearrangement links TRBV5-8 to TRBJ2-1; 10 nucleotides agree with TRBD2. J was trimmed by 8 bases and V by 3 bases; bases with no gene match: 8. The CDR3 has 15 amino acids. Germline CDR1 is SGHTS and CDR2 is YDEGEE.